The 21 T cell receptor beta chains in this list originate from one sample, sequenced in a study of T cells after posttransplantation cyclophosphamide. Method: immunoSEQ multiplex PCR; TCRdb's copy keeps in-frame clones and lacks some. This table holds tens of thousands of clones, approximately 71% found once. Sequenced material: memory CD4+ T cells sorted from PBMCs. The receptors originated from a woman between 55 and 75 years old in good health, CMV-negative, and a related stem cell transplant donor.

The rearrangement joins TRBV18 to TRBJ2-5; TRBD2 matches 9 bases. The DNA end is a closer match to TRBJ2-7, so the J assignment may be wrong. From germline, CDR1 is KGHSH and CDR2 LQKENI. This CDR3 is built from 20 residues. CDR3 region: CASSPQGLLGSGGFSYEQYF. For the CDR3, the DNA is TGTGCCAGCTCACCTCAGGGACTTCTGGGGAGCGGGGGGTTCTCCTACGAGCAGTACTTC.

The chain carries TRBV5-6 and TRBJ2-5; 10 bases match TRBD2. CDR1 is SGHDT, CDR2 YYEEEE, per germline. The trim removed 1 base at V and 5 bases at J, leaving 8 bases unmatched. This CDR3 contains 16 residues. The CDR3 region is CASSLKAGGLLETQYF. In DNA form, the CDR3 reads TGTGCCAGCAGCTTGAAAGCGGGGGGGCTCCTTGAGACCCAGTACTTC.

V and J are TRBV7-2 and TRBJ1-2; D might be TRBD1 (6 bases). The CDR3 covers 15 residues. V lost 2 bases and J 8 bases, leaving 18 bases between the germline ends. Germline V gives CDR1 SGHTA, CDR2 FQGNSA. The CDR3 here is CASSLTLPGVSGYTF. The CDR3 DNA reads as TGTGCCAGCAGCTTAACCCTACCAGGGGTTAGCGGCTACACCTTC.

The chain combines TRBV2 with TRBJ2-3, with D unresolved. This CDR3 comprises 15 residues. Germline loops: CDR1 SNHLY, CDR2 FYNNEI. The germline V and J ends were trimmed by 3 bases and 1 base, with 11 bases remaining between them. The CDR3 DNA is TGTGCCAGCAGTGACTACGCGGCAGGCACAGATACGCAGTATTTT. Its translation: CASSDYAAGTDTQYF.

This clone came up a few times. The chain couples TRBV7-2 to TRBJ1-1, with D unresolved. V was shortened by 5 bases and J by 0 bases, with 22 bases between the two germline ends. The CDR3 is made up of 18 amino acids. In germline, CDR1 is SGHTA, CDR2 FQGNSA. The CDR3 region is CASSAQRVFSRVNTEAFF. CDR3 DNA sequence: TGTGCCAGCAGCGCCCAGCGGGTGTTCTCTAGGGTGAACACTGAAGCTTTCTTT.

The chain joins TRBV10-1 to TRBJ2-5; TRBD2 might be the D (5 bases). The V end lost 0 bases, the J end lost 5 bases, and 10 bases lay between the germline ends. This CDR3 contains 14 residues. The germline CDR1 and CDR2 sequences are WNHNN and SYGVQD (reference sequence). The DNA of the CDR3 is TGCGCCAGCAGTGAGTCGAGCGGCAGGGAGACCCAGTACTTC. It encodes CASSESSGRETQYF.

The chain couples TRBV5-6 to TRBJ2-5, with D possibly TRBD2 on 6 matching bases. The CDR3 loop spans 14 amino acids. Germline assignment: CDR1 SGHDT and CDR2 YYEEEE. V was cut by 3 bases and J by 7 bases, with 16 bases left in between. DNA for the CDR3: TGTGCCAGCAGCTCGGGACTGGTGGAAGGGACCCAGTACTTC. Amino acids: CASSSGLVEGTQYF.

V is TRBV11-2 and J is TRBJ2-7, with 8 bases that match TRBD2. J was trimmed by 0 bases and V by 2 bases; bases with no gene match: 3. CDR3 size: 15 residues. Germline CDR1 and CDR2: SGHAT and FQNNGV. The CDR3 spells CASSLSGGVSYEQYF. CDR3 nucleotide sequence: TGTGCCAGCAGCTTATCGGGAGGGGTCTCCTACGAGCAGTACTTC.

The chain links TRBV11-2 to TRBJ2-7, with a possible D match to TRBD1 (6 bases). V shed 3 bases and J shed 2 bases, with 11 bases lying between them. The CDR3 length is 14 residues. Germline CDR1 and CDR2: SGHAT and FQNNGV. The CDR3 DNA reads TGTGCCAGCAGCTTCGTCGCAGGGGCCTACGAGCAGTACTTC. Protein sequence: CASSFVAGAYEQYF.

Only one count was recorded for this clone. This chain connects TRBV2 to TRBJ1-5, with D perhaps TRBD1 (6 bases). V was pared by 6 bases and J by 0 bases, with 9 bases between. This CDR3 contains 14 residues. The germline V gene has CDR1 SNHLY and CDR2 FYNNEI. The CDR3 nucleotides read TGTGCCAGCAGAAACAGGGTTAGCAATCAGCCCCAGCATTTT. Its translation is CASRNRVSNQPQHF.

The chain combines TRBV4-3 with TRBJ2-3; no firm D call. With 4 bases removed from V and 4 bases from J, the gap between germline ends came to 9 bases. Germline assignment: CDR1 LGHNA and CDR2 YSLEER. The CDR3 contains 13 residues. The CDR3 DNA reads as TGCGCCAGCAGCCCCTTTGTCGCAGATACGCAGTATTTT. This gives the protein CASSPFVADTQYF.

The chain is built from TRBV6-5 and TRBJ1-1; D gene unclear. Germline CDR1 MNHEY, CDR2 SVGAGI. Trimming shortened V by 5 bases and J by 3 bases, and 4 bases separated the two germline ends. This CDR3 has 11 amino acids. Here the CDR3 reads CASSRYTEAFF. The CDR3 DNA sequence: TGTGCCAGCAGTCGGTACACTGAAGCTTTCTTT.

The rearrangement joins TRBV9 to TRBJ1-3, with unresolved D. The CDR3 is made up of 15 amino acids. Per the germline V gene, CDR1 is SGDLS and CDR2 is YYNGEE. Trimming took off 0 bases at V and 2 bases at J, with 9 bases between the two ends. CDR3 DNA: TGTGCCAGCAGCGTAGGGCGGAAAACTGGAAACACCATATATTTT. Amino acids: CASSVGRKTGNTIYF.

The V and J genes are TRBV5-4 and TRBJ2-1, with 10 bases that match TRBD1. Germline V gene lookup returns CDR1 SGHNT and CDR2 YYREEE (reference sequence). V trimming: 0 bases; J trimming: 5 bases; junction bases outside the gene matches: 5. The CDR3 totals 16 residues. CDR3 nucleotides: TGTGCCAGCAGCTTGGGCCCCGGACAGGGGGACAATGAGCAGTTCTTC. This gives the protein CASSLGPGQGDNEQFF. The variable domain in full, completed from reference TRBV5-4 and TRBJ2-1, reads ETGVTQSPTHLIKTRGQQVTLRCSSQSGHNTVSWYQQALGQGPQFIFQYYREEENGRGNFPPRFSGLQFPNYSSELNVNALELDDSALYLCASSLGPGQGDNEQFFGPGTRLTVL.

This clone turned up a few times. CDR3 amino acids: CASTRRAGVNEQYF. The CDR3 DNA reads as TGTGCCAGCACCCGCAGGGCGGGAGTGAACGAGCAGTACTTC. This sequence joins TRBV5-8 and TRBJ2-7; 7 nucleotides align to TRBD2. V trimming: 6 bases; J trimming: 5 bases; junction bases outside the gene matches: 11. The CDR3 has 14 residues. CDR1 is SGHTS, CDR2 YDEGEE, per germline. Using reference TRBV5-8 and TRBJ2-7 for the parts outside the CDR3, the full variable domain is EAGVTQSPTHLIKTRGQQATLRCSPISGHTSVYWYQQALGLGLQFLLWYDEGEERNRGNFPPRFSGRQFPNYSSELNVNALELEDSALYLCASTRRAGVNEQYFGPGTRLTVT.

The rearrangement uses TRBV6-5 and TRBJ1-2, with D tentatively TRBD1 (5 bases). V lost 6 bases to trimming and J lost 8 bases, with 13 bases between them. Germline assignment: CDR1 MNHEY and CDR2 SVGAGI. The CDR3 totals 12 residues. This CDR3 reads CASRLWRDGYTF. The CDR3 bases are TGTGCCAGCAGGCTCTGGAGGGACGGCTACACCTTC.

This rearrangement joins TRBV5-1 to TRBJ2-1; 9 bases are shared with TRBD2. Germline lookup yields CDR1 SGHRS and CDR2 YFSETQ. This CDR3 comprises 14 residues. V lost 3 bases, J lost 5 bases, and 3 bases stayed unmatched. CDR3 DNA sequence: TGCGCCAGCAGCTCGGGACTAGCCAACAATGAGCAGTTCTTC. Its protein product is CASSSGLANNEQFF.

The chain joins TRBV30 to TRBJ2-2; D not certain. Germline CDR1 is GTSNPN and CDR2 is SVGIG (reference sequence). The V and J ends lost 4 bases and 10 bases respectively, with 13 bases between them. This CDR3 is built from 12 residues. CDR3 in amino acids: CAWMSSAKELFF. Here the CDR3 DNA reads TGTGCCTGGATGAGCTCCGCGAAGGAGCTGTTTTTT. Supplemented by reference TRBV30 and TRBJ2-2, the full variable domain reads SQTIHQWPATLVQPVGSPLSLECTVEGTSNPNLYWYRQAAGRGLQLLFYSVGIGQISSEVPQNLSASRPQDRQFILSSKKLLLSDSGFYLCAWMSSAKELFFGEGSRLTVL.

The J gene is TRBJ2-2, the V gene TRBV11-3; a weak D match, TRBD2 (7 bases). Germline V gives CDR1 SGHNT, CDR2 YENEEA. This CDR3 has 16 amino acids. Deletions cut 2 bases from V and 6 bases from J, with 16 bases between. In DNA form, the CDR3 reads TGTGCCAGCAGCTTAAGAGGAGGGGGGGCCGCCGGGGAGCTGTTTTTT. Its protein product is CASSLRGGGAAGELFF.

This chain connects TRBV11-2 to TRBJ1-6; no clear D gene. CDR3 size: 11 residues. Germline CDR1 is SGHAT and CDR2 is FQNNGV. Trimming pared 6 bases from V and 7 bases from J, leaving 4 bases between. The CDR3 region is CASRSNSPLHF. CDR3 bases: TGTGCCAGCAGGAGCAATTCACCCCTCCACTTT.

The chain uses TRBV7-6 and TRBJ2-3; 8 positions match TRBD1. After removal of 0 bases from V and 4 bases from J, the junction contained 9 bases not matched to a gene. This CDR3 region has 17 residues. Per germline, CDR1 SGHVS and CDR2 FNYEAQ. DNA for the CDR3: TGTGCCAGCAGCTTAGCTGTGGCAGGGGGCGGCCCAGATACGCAGTATTTT. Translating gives CASSLAVAGGGPDTQYF.